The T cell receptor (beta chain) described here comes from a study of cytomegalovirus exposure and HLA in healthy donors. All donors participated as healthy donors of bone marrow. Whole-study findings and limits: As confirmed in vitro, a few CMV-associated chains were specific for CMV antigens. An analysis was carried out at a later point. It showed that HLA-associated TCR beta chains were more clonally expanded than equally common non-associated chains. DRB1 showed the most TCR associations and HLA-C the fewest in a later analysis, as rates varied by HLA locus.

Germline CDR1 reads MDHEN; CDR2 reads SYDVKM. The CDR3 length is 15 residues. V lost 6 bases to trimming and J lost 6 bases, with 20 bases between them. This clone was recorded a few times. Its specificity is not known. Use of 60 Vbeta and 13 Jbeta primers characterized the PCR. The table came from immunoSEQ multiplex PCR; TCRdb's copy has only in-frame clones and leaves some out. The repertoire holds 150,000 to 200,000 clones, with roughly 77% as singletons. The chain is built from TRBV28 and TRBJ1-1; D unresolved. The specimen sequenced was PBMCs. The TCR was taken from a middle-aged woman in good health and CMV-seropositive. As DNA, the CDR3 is TGTGCCAGCAGCCCTTGGGTGGAGGGTGGGGCTGAAGCTTTCTTT. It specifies CASSPWVEGGAEAFF.